The 23 T cell receptor beta chains presented below share a single source sample, sequenced in a study of control samples from healthy donors and cancer patients. Assay used: immunoSEQ multiplex PCR; TCRdb lists only in-frame clones, some missing. The sample holds fewer than 25,000 clones, roughly 85% seen once. Input material: PBMCs. The receptors originated from a man aged 80 or over with head and neck cancer.

Points on this clone: In the same sample, other DNA sequences code for this CDR3. V usage is TRBV6-2 or TRBV6-3 and J usage is TRBJ2-1, with a possible D match to TRBD2 (5 bases). The CDR3 has 14 residues. The germline CDR1 and CDR2 sequences are MNHEY and SVGEGT. V was pared by 6 bases and J by 0 bases, with 9 bases between. The chain's CDR3 is CASSDYGSYNEQFF. The CDR3 DNA reads as TGTGCCAGCAGCGACTATGGCTCCTACAATGAGCAGTTCTTC.

The CDR3, as DNA: TGCGCCAGCAGTCAATCCGGACAGGGGGCCCCCGGCTACACCTTC. The encoded protein is CASSQSGQGAPGYTF. The chain has TRBV23-1 and TRBJ1-2; 11 nucleotides agree with TRBD1. TRBV23-1 is reported as an ORF; its role is uncertain. The CDR3 has 15 amino acids. V lost 0 bases, J lost 8 bases, and 5 bases stayed unmatched.

The chain recombines TRBV11-1 with TRBJ1-6; perhaps TRBD1 as D (6 bases). V lost 3 bases to trimming and J lost 8 bases, with 8 bases between them. CDR3 length equals 13 residues. In germline, CDR1 is SGHAT, CDR2 FQDESV (reference sequence). CDR3 sequence (DNA): TGTGCCAGCAGCTTGGACAGTTATTCACCCCTCCACTTT. This translates into CASSLDSYSPLHF. The whole variable domain, remainder taken from reference TRBV11-1 and TRBJ1-6, is EAEVAQSPRYKITEKSQAVAFWCDPISGHATLYWYRQILGQGPELLVQFQDESVVDDSQLPKDRFSAERLKGVDSTLKIQPAELGDSAMYLCASSLDSYSPLHFGNGTRLTVT.

V usage is TRBV20-1 and J usage is TRBJ2-5; D unresolved. The CDR3 consists of 11 residues. In germline, CDR1 is DFQATT, CDR2 SNEGSKA (reference sequence). V gave up 6 bases and J gave up 5 bases, with 10 bases separating them. CDR3 nucleotide sequence: TGCAGTGCCCTGGGGATGGAGACCCAGTACTTC. Its translation is CSALGMETQYF.

Only a few counts were recorded for this clone. CDR3 sequence (DNA): TGTGCCATCAGTGAGTCTAGGGCTAGCGGGAAGAGTACCGAGCAGTACTTC. Its protein product is CAISESRASGKSTEQYF. V gene TRBV10-3 combines with J gene TRBJ2-7, with 9 bases identical to TRBD2. This CDR3 contains 17 residues. The V gene's germline CDR1 is ENHRY and CDR2 SYGVKD. J gave up 6 bases and V 0 bases, and 12 bases lay outside the gene matches.

The V call is TRBV14, the J call TRBJ2-1; D gene unclear. Germline CDR1 and CDR2: SGHDN and FVKESK. The CDR3 has 13 residues. The V gene lost 0 bases and the J gene lost 9 bases, with 9 bases spanning the gap. CDR3 coding DNA: TGTGCCAGCAGCCAAGATATTAACAGTGAGCAGTTCTTC. It translates to CASSQDINSEQFF. Full variable domain (remainder filled in from reference TRBV14 and TRBJ2-1): EAGVTQFPSHSVIEKGQTVTLRCDPISGHDNLYWYRRVMGKEIKFLLHFVKESKQDESGMPNNRFLAERTGGTYSTLKVQPAELEDSGVYFCASSQDINSEQFFGPGTRLTVL.

This clone was detected a few times. The chain is built from TRBV7-8 and TRBJ2-5; D is undetermined. This CDR3 is 13 amino acids long. Deletions cut 1 base from V and 5 bases from J, with 8 bases between. In germline, CDR1 is SGHVS, CDR2 FQNEAQ. CDR3 sequence: CASSLDVSETQYF. Here the CDR3 DNA reads TGTGCCAGCAGCTTAGACGTGTCGGAGACCCAGTACTTC.

The genes are TRBV5-1 and TRBJ2-7; perhaps TRBD2 as D (7 bases). The CDR3 has 16 amino acids. Trimming removed 0 bases from V and 2 bases from J, with 15 bases in between. Germline-derived CDR1 and CDR2 are SGHRS and YFSETQ. This CDR3 reads CASSLAGGLGTYEQYF. The CDR3 region has the DNA TGCGCCAGCAGCTTGGCCGGGGGGCTTGGGACCTACGAGCAGTACTTC.

The gene calls are TRBV6-5 and TRBJ2-1; maybe TRBD2 (5 bases). Per the germline V gene, CDR1 is MNHEY and CDR2 is SVGAGI. Trimming stripped 0 bases from V and 5 bases from J, with 14 bases between. The length of the CDR3 is 16 residues. Here the CDR3 DNA reads TGTGCCAGCAGTTACTCCCGCCGACTAACGGACAATGAGCAGTTCTTC. Protein sequence: CASSYSRRLTDNEQFF.

This rearrangement joins TRBV19 to TRBJ2-7; 7 bases line up with TRBD2. Looked up from germline, CDR1 is LNHDA and CDR2 is SQIVND (reference sequence). V gave up 3 bases and J gave up 3 bases; unmatched junction bases: 8. CDR3 size: 15 residues. Written as DNA, the CDR3 is TGTGCCAGTAGTATTATATGGGAGGGCGTCTACGAGCAGTACTTC. Residues: CASSIIWEGVYEQYF.

A few counts support this clone. The chain employs TRBV7-3 and TRBJ2-1; 7 bases fit TRBD2. V dropped 2 bases and J dropped 4; count of bases not matched to a gene: 8. This CDR3 has 16 residues. The V gene's germline CDR1 is SGHTA and CDR2 FQGTGA. CDR3 DNA: TGTGCCAGCAGCTTATATCTAGCGGACCCTTACAATGAGCAGTTCTTC. Translated, it gives CASSLYLADPYNEQFF.

The chain employs TRBV13 and TRBJ2-3, with D possibly being TRBD1 (6 bases). This CDR3 is built from 14 residues. The V gene's germline CDR1 is PRHDT and CDR2 FYEKMQ (reference sequence). The V and J ends lost 0 bases and 5 bases respectively, with 9 bases between them. CDR3 sequence: CASSLGQGIDTQYF. The CDR3 region has the DNA TGTGCCAGCAGCTTAGGCCAGGGGATAGATACGCAGTATTTT.

The table lists this clone with a few counts. CDR3 sequence: CASSLEGIEETQYF. The CDR3 DNA follows: TGTGCCAGCAGCTTAGAGGGCATTGAGGAGACCCAGTACTTC. The genes are TRBV7-8 and TRBJ2-5; D remains unclear. V shed 1 base and J shed 5 bases, with 11 bases lying between them. The germline CDR1 and CDR2 sequences are SGHVS and FQNEAQ. This CDR3 is built from 14 residues.

V gene TRBV6-5 combines with J gene TRBJ1-2; a possible D gene is TRBD1 (6 bases). CDR1 is MNHEY, CDR2 SVGAGI, per germline. V lost 6 bases and J 0 bases, leaving 14 bases between the germline ends. The length of the CDR3 is 15 residues. Here the CDR3 DNA reads TGTGCCAGCAGACATACAGGGCGGGCTAACTATGGCTACACCTTC. Encoded protein: CASRHTGRANYGYTF.

This rearrangement joins TRBV27 to TRBJ1-5; the D is unclear. The CDR3 extends over 14 amino acids. Between the trimmed V and J ends, which lost 3 bases and 2 bases, there was a span of 8 bases. In germline, CDR1 is MNHEY, CDR2 SMNVEV (reference sequence). This CDR3 reads CASSLKAGNQPQHF. The CDR3 DNA sequence: TGTGCCAGCAGTTTGAAGGCAGGCAATCAGCCCCAGCATTTT.

This clone was seen only a few times. The chain carries TRBV24-1 and TRBJ1-6; TRBD1 agrees at 9 bases. The germline V gene encodes CDR1 KGHDR and CDR2 SFDVKD. After removal of 4 bases from V and 10 bases from J, the junction contained 16 bases not matched to a gene. The CDR3 extends over 18 amino acids. The CDR3 DNA sequence: TGTGCCACCAGTGAGCCCCGGGACAGGGCTGTGGAGGGATCACCCCTCCACTTT. Its translation is CATSEPRDRAVEGSPLHF.

This chain joins TRBV6-2 or TRBV6-3 and TRBJ2-1, with 10 positions matching TRBD2. The CDR3 extends over 15 amino acids. CDR1 and CDR2 from the germline V gene are MNHEY and SVGEGT. Trimming cost V 6 bases and J 10 bases; bases outside gene matches: 12. CDR3 nucleotides: TGTGCCAGCAGCCCGATACAGCGGGGGGGCAGGGAGCAGTTCTTC. This codes for CASSPIQRGGREQFF.

This chain uses TRBV5-8 with TRBJ2-5; TRBD2 might be the D (6 bases). This CDR3 has 13 residues. Germline V gene sequence: CDR1 SGHTS, CDR2 YDEGEE. The germline V and J ends were trimmed by 5 bases and 2 bases, with 10 bases remaining between them. CDR3 protein: CASRGLGQETQYF. CDR3 sequence (DNA): TGTGCCAGCAGGGGACTTGGACAAGAGACCCAGTACTTC.

V is TRBV6-5 and J is TRBJ1-6; TRBD1 might be the D (6 bases). V was shortened by 6 bases and J by 7 bases, with 16 bases between the two germline ends. This CDR3 has 15 residues. Germline loops: CDR1 MNHEY, CDR2 SVGAGI. CDR3 DNA sequence: TGTGCCAGCAGATTACAGGGACTACGGAATTCACCCCTCCACTTT. Residues: CASRLQGLRNSPLHF.

This clone has just one count. The gene calls are TRBV5-1 and TRBJ1-3; TRBD1 matches at 9 bases. V was clipped by 3 bases and J by 8 bases; unmatched bases: 6. The CDR3 runs to 14 residues. Germline V gene data show CDR1 as SGHRS and CDR2 as YFSETQ. The CDR3: CASSSGQGLDTIYF. Written as DNA, the CDR3 is TGCGCCAGCAGCTCGGGACAGGGTCTAGACACCATATATTTT.

CDR3 amino acids: CASSGTSLTNTGELFF. The CDR3 nucleotides are TGCGCCAGCAGCGGTACTAGCCTTACGAACACCGGGGAGCTGTTTTTT. This rearrangement joins TRBV5-1 to TRBJ2-2, with D possibly being TRBD2 (6 bases). Deletions cut 4 bases from V and 0 bases from J, with 13 bases between. The CDR3 sequence is 16 residues long. Germline-derived CDR1 and CDR2 are SGHRS and YFSETQ.

The V gene is TRBV3-1 (or the pseudogene TRBV3-2), the J gene TRBJ2-2; D unresolved. V was shortened by 0 bases and J by 7 bases, with 6 bases between the two germline ends. Per the germline V gene, CDR1 is LGHDT and CDR2 is YNNKEL (reference sequence). The CDR3 length is 13 residues. The CDR3 DNA sequence: TGTGCCAGCAGCCAAGAGAGGAGCGGGGAGCTGTTTTTT. Amino acids: CASSQERSGELFF.

This clone has just a few counts. The chain joins TRBV11-1 to TRBJ1-2; TRBD1 matches at 7 bases. The V segment lost 5 bases and the J segment 1 base; nucleotides outside the gene matches: 4. Germline CDR1 SGHAT, CDR2 FQDESV (reference sequence). This CDR3 region has 14 residues. CDR3 DNA: TGTGCCAGCAGCAAACAGGGGAATAACTATGGCTACACCTTC. Its translation: CASSKQGNNYGYTF.